One sample yielded the 13 T cell receptor beta chains listed below, sequenced in a study of cytotoxic CD8 clonotypes in ibrutinib-treated CLL. Clones were sequenced by immunoSEQ multiplex PCR, and TCRdb holds only the in-frame ones, with some missing. The table lists some 170,000 clones, around nine tenths of them singletons, with roughly 3% in the top ten. The material was PBMCs, obtained at disease progression, from a patient treated with ibrutinib. These receptors were obtained from a human donor with chronic lymphocytic leukemia.

The genes are TRBV5-4 and TRBJ2-5; D is possibly TRBD1 or TRBD2 (6 bases each). Between the trimmed V and J ends, which lost 0 bases and 5 bases, there was a span of 11 bases. Germline CDR1 and CDR2: SGHNT and YYREEE (reference sequence). This CDR3 has 14 residues. CDR3 sequence: CASSLEGGLETQYF. In nucleotides, the CDR3 is TGTGCCAGCAGCTTGGAAGGGGGGTTGGAGACCCAGTACTTC.

In its sample, this clone was seen once. The chain is built from TRBV7-9 and TRBJ2-7; maybe TRBD1 (5 bases). The CDR3 is made up of 14 amino acids. Trimming removed 1 base from V and 6 bases from J, with 13 bases in between. From germline, CDR1 is SEHNR and CDR2 FQNEAQ (reference sequence). The CDR3: CASSLDPGWSEQYF. For the CDR3, the DNA is TGTGCCAGCAGCTTAGATCCAGGGTGGAGCGAGCAGTACTTC.

This clone has only one observation. This chain joins TRBV5-1 and TRBJ2-5, with D perhaps matching TRBD2 (5 bases). CDR3 length: 14 residues. The V and J ends lost 1 base and 3 bases respectively, with 10 bases between them. The germline V gene has CDR1 SGHRS and CDR2 YFSETQ. The CDR3 DNA is TGCGCCAGCAGCTTGCGGGTACTAGAAGAGACCCAGTACTTC. It codes for CASSLRVLEETQYF.

V usage is TRBV2 and J usage is TRBJ1-1; 9 bases line up with TRBD1. Germline V gene sequence: CDR1 SNHLY, CDR2 FYNNEI. The CDR3 contains 16 residues. The V and J ends lost 7 bases and 4 bases, in that order; junction bases with no gene match: 13. Written as DNA, the CDR3 is TGTGCCAGCATCGGGACAGGGAGGGTGGGTGGCACTGAAGCTTTCTTT. This gives the protein CASIGTGRVGGTEAFF.

V usage is TRBV9 and J usage is TRBJ2-1; 11 bases map to TRBD2. V trimming: 0 bases; J trimming: 4 bases; junction bases outside the gene matches: 6. This CDR3 contains 17 residues. Germline loops: CDR1 SGDLS, CDR2 YYNGEE. The CDR3 DNA reads TGTGCCAGCAGCGTAGTTCCGGGACTAGCGGATTACAATGAGCAGTTCTTC. It translates to CASSVVPGLADYNEQFF.

CDR3 nucleotide sequence: TGTGCCAGCAGAGGACCGCCGGGACAGGGCATCACTGAAGCTTTCTTT. Translated, it gives CASRGPPGQGITEAFF. J is TRBJ1-1 and V is TRBV6-6; 9 bases map to TRBD1. V dropped 6 bases and J dropped 4; count of bases not matched to a gene: 12. There are 16 residues in the CDR3. Germline CDR1 is MNHNY and CDR2 is SVGAGI (reference sequence).

The chain is built from TRBV5-1 and TRBJ1-1; 7 bases map to TRBD1. The germline gives CDR1 SGHRS, CDR2 YFSETQ. This CDR3 is built from 13 residues. With 3 bases clipped from V and 5 bases from J, the junction kept 4 bases outside the gene matches. The CDR3 sequence is CASSSTGVTEAFF. For the CDR3, the DNA is TGCGCCAGCAGCTCAACAGGGGTTACTGAAGCTTTCTTT.

The chain has TRBV4-1 and TRBJ1-3; D is uncertain. The CDR3 is 16 residues long. Germline values: CDR1 MGHRA, CDR2 YSYEKL. Trimming removed 1 base from V and 0 bases from J, with 10 bases in between. The CDR3 nucleotides read TGCGCCAGCAGCCAAGGTCCAGGCCGCTCTGGAAACACCATATATTTT. This codes for CASSQGPGRSGNTIYF.

This clone was detected once. The CDR3, as DNA: TGTGCCTGGAGAGGCTCAGGGCCCACTGAAGCTTTCTTT. This codes for CAWRGSGPTEAFF. V gene TRBV30 combines with J gene TRBJ1-1; possible D gene TRBD1, 5 bases. Trimming removed 3 bases at V and 4 bases at J, with 12 bases between. The CDR3 runs to 13 residues. Germline V CDR1 and CDR2: GTSNPN, SVGIG (reference sequence).

The chain uses TRBV30 and TRBJ1-2, with 8 bases lining up with TRBD1. The germline V gene has CDR1 GTSNPN and CDR2 SVGIG (reference sequence). The CDR3 covers 15 residues. Germline trimming cut 1 base from V and 3 bases from J; bases unmatched to any gene: 7. CDR3 loop: CAWSGGQGGYYGYTF. The CDR3 DNA reads as TGTGCCTGGAGTGGTGGACAGGGCGGATACTATGGCTACACCTTC.

The chain combines TRBV2 with TRBJ2-5; D might be TRBD1 (6 bases). The V end was cut by 0 bases, the J end by 4 bases, with 12 bases between. This CDR3 is built from 15 residues. Germline V CDR1 and CDR2: SNHLY, FYNNEI. The CDR3: CASSEAGAGGETQYF. CDR3 nucleotide sequence: TGTGCCAGCAGTGAAGCGGGGGCTGGAGGAGAGACCCAGTACTTC.

The CDR3 bases are TGTGCCAGCAGCCGAGGGCACTCTGGGGCCAACGTCCTGACTTTC. Translation gives CASSRGHSGANVLTF. V and J are TRBV11-3 and TRBJ2-6, with D possibly TRBD2 on 5 matching bases. The CDR3 length is 15 residues. Germline CDR1 is SGHNT and CDR2 is YENEEA. Trimming pared 5 bases from V and 0 bases from J, leaving 8 bases between.

This clone was detected once. CDR3 DNA sequence: TGTGCCAGCAGCGGGGGACTAGCGGTAGGGTACGAGCAGTACTTC. Protein: CASSGGLAVGYEQYF. The chain combines TRBV7-8 with TRBJ2-7, with 11 bases aligning to TRBD2. CDR1 SGHVS and CDR2 FQNEAQ come from the germline V gene. The CDR3 is made up of 15 amino acids. After removal of 5 bases from V and 4 bases from J, the junction contained 7 bases not matched to a gene.